The rows below give T cell receptor beta chains drawn from one sample of a study of T cells in localized non-small cell lung cancer. Profiled with immunoSEQ multiplex PCR; TCRdb holds only in-frame clones, not every one. The repertoire consists of roughly 16,000 clones, with roughly 84% occurring once and the leading ten covering approximately 23%. Sequencing used peripheral blood, obtained before any cancer treatment. The receptors here all came from a male donor aged 60 or older with stage I lung adenocarcinoma. Each CDR3 is given with its conserved first and last residue. D genes are given only for firm matches. Size is omitted from some rows. Given values are once, few, many or a class for expanded clones.

D	V	J	size	DNA	CDR3
.	TRBV6-1	TRBJ1-1	.	TGTGCCAGCAGCTCAGAGGTGGGAAACACTGAAGCTTTCTTT	CASSSEVGNTEAFF
.	TRBV11-2	TRBJ2-1	.	TGTGCCAGCAGCTTAGATGCGGGATTCTACAATGAGCAGTTCTTC	CASSLDAGFYNEQFF
.	TRBV19	TRBJ1-1	.	TGTGCCAGTAGTATAGGAAGCGGACAGAACACTGAAGCTTTCTTT	CASSIGSGQNTEAFF
.	TRBV7-9	TRBJ2-3	.	TGTGCCAGCTGTGCTACTCACACAGATACGCAGTATTTT	CASCATHTDTQYF
.	TRBV6-6	TRBJ2-2	.	TGTGCCAGCAGTGTGACAGCGAACACCGGGGAGCTGTTTTTT	CASSVTANTGELFF
TRBD2	TRBV5-1	TRBJ2-5	.	TGCGCCAGCAGCTTGGCCGTTTCGGCTAGCGGAGAGACCCAGTACTTC	CASSLAVSASGETQYF
.	TRBV5-8	TRBJ1-2	.	TGTGCCAGCAGCTTAGGACAGAGGACTAACTATGGCTACACCTTC	CASSLGQRTNYGYTF
TRBD2	TRBV5-5	TRBJ2-7	.	TGTGCCAGCAGCCTGTGGGCTAGCGGCTCCTACGAGCAGTACTTC	CASSLWASGSYEQYF
.	TRBV15	TRBJ2-1	once	TGTGCCACCAGCAGATCGGGGCGGGGAGCCCCCACCAATGAGCAGTTCTTC	CATSRSGRGAPTNEQFF
.	TRBV7-2	TRBJ2-2	.	TGTGCCAGCAGCTTCAGATCCGGGGAGCTGTTTTTT	CASSFRSGELFF
.	TRBV21-1	TRBJ1-6	once	TGTGCCAGCAGCAACCCCCTCCACTTT	CASSNPLHF
.	TRBV11-1	TRBJ2-2	.	TGTGCCAGCAGCTTAGGGACTACAGACACCGGGGAGCTGTTTTTT	CASSLGTTDTGELFF
.	TRBV18	TRBJ1-1	.	TGTGCCAGCTCACTTTCGGCGGGGGGCACTGAAGCTTTCTTT	CASSLSAGGTEAFF
.	TRBV30	TRBJ1-6	.	TGTGCCTGTTCCGGGCAGGGAGGTTCACCCCTCCACTTT	CACSGQGGSPLHF
.	TRBV28	TRBJ2-7	.	TGTGCCAGCAGGTCCCCTGTATCCTACGAGCAGTACTTC	CASRSPVSYEQYF
TRBD1	TRBV18	TRBJ1-5	once	TGTGCCAGCTCCCGGGACAGTACCAATCAGCCCCAGCATTTT	CASSRDSTNQPQHF
TRBD1	TRBV19	TRBJ1-5	.	TGTGCCAGTAGTAATCTGGTGGGACAGGGCAATCAGCCCCAGCATTTT	CASSNLVGQGNQPQHF
TRBD2	TRBV6-5	TRBJ2-1	.	TGTGCCAGCAGTTACTCTCCTAGCGGGGACAATGAGCAGTTCTTC	CASSYSPSGDNEQFF
.	TRBV19	TRBJ2-5	.	TGTGCCAGTAGTATGGAGGGTCGGCGTGCGGGTGGAGAGACCCAGTACTTC	CASSMEGRRAGGETQYF
TRBD2	TRBV7-2	TRBJ2-3	.	TGTGCCAGCAGCTCCTTACCGGGACTAGCGGGGGGCGATACGCAGTATTTT	CASSSLPGLAGGDTQYF
.	TRBV6-4	TRBJ2-1	.	TGTGCCAGCAGTGACGGTTGGGGTGAGCAGTTCTTC	CASSDGWGEQFF
.	TRBV6-5	TRBJ2-7	.	TGTGCCAGCAATAAAGGAGCCGAGCAGTACTTC	CASNKGAEQYF
TRBD1	TRBV27	TRBJ1-1	.	TGTGCCAGCAGTCCCTCGACAGGGATCCAACCAGCTTTCTTT	CASSPSTGIQPAFF
TRBD1	TRBV6-6	TRBJ1-6	.	TGTGCCAGCAGGGACAGGGGCTTGGGACCCCTCCACTTT	CASRDRGLGPLHF